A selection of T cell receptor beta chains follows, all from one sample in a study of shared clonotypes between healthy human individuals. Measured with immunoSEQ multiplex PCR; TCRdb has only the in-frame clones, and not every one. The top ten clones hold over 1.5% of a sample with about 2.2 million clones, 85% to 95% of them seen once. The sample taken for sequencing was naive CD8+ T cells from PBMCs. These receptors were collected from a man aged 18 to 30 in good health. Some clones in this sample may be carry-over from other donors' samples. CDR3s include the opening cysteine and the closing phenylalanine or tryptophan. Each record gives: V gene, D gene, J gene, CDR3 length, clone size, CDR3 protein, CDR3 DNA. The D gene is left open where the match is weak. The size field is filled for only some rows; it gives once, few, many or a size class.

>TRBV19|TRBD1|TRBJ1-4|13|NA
CASSTGQGEKLFF
TGTGCCAGTAGTACCGGACAGGGTGAAAAACTGTTTTTT
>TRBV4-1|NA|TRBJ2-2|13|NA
CASSHTGSGELFF
TGCGCCAGCAGCCACACCGGATCCGGGGAGCTGTTTTTT
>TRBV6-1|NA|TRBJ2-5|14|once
CASSEAMRAETQYF
TGTGCCAGCAGTGAAGCAATGAGGGCGGAGACCCAGTACTTC
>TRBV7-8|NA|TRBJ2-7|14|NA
CASSIVGLASEQYF
TGTGCCAGCAGCATCGTCGGGCTAGCGAGCGAGCAGTACTTC
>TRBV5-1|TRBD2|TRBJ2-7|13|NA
CARGGQDHYEQYF
TGCGCCCGGGGAGGGCAGGACCACTACGAGCAGTACTTC
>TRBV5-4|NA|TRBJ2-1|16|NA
CASSRDVKDGYNEQFF
TGTGCCAGCAGCCGGGACGTAAAGGACGGATACAATGAGCAGTTCTTC
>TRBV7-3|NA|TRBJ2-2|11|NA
CASSGTGELFF
TGTGCCAGCAGCGGTACCGGGGAGCTGTTTTTT
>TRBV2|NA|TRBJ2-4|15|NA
CASCDSVLAKNIQYF
TGTGCCAGCTGTGACAGTGTTTTAGCCAAAAACATTCAGTACTTC
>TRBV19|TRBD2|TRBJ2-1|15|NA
CASSTLAGSYNEQFF
TGTGCCAGTAGTACCCTAGCGGGCTCCTACAATGAGCAGTTCTTC
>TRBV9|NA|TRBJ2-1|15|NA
CASSAGGMFVSEQFF
TGTGCCAGCAGCGCAGGAGGGATGTTTGTTAGTGAGCAGTTCTTC
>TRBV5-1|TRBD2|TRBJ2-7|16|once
CASSWTRLAGSDEQYF
TGCGCCAGCAGCTGGACGCGACTAGCGGGAAGCGACGAGCAGTACTTC
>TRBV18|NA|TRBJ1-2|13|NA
CASSPPGRGGYTF
TGTGCCAGCTCACCACCGGGCAGGGGAGGCTACACCTTC
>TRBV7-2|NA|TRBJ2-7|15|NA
CASSPPQLTYYEQYF
TGTGCCAGCAGCCCCCCTCAACTCACCTACTACGAGCAGTACTTC
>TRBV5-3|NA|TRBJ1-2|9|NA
CARKPPHTF
TGTGCCAGAAAGCCCCCCCACACCTTC
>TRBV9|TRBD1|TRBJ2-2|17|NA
CASSVTDRGPNTGELFF
TGTGCCAGCAGCGTAACAGACAGGGGCCCGAACACCGGGGAGCTGTTTTTT
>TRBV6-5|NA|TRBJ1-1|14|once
CASSYGRVGTEAFF
TGTGCCAGCAGTTACGGCAGGGTGGGAACTGAAGCTTTCTTT
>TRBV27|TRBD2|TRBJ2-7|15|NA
CASIHSLAGSYEQYF
TGTGCCAGCATCCATTCCCTAGCGGGGTCCTACGAGCAGTACTTC
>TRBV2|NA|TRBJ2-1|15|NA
CASSEFGLGVNEQFF
TGTGCCAGCAGTGAATTCGGCCTGGGGGTCAATGAGCAGTTCTTC
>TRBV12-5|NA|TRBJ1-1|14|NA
CASGLLPTPNEAFF
TGTGCTAGTGGTTTGCTACCTACCCCCAATGAAGCTTTCTTT
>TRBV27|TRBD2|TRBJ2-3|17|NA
CASSLRLRAGPTDTQYF
TGTGCCAGCAGTTTAAGGCTTCGAGCGGGGCCCACAGATACGCAGTATTTT
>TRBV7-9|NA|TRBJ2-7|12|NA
CASSSGLSEQYF
TGTGCCAGCAGCTCAGGCTTAAGCGAGCAGTACTTC
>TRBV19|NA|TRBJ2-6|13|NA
CASSRSAPNVLTF
TGTGCCAGTAGTAGGAGTGCCCCCAACGTCCTGACTTTC
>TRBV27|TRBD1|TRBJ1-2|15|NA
CASSLSAAGGQGYTF
TGTGCCAGCAGTTTATCGGCCGCAGGGGGTCAAGGCTACACCTTC
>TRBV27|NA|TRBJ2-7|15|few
CASSLFPGNSYEQYF
TGTGCCAGCAGTTTATTCCCAGGGAACTCCTACGAGCAGTACTTC
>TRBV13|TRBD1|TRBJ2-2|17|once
CASSLSTGVLNTGELFF
TGTGCCAGCAGCTTAAGCACAGGGGTCCTGAACACCGGGGAGCTGTTTTTT
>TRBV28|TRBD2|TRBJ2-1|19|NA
CASSFPGTSGIGAYNEQFF
TGTGCCAGCAGTTTCCCCGGGACTAGCGGGATAGGGGCATACAATGAGCAGTTCTTC
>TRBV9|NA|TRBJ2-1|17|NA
CASSPQSGGGSYNEQFF
TGTGCCAGCAGCCCCCAATCCGGGGGCGGGTCCTACAATGAGCAGTTCTTC
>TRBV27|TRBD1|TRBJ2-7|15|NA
CASSLIGQGPYEQYF
TGTGCCAGCAGTTTGATTGGACAGGGGCCCTACGAGCAGTACTTC
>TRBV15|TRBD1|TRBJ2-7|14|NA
CATSGDRSAYEQYF
TGTGCCACCAGCGGGGACAGGAGCGCGTACGAGCAGTACTTC
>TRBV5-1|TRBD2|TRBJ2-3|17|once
CASSLALREGSTDTQYF
TGCGCCAGCAGCTTGGCCTTAAGGGAGGGAAGCACAGATACGCAGTATTTT
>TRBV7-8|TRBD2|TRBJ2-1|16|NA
CASSLGASGRGNEQFF
TGTGCCAGCAGCTTAGGCGCTAGCGGGAGGGGGAATGAGCAGTTCTTC
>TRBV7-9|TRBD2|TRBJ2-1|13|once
CASSLGGSNEQFF
TGTGCCAGCAGCTTAGGCGGGAGCAATGAGCAGTTCTTC
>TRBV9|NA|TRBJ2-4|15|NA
CASSAGGPSRNIQYF
TGTGCCAGCAGCGCAGGTGGGCCATCCAGAAACATTCAGTACTTC
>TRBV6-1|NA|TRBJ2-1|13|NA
CASSEADFFEQFF
TGTGCCAGCAGTGAAGCGGACTTTTTTGAGCAGTTCTTC
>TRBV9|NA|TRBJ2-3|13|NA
CASSAEHTDTQYF
TGTGCCAGCAGCGCCGAGCACACAGATACGCAGTATTTT
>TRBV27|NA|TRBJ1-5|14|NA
CASNAIYSNQPQHF
TGTGCCAGCAATGCTATTTATAGCAATCAGCCCCAGCATTTT
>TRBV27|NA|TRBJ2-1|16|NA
CASSLLLDVSPGEQFF
TGTGCCAGCAGTTTATTACTAGATGTGTCCCCCGGTGAGCAGTTCTTC
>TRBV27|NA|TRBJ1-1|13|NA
CASSLGGRTEAFF
TGTGCCAGCAGTTTAGGGGGGAGGACTGAAGCTTTCTTT
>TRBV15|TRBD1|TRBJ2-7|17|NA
CATSRETRTGVLYEQYF
TGTGCCACCAGCAGAGAGACAAGGACAGGGGTTCTGTACGAGCAGTACTTC
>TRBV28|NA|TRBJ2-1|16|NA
CASSFSQNLAYNEQFF
TGTGCCAGCAGTTTCTCCCAAAATCTAGCCTACAATGAGCAGTTCTTC
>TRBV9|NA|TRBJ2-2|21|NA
CASSGPGVEGLLSSNTGELFF
TGTGCCAGCAGCGGGCCCGGGGTAGAGGGACTTCTGTCCTCGAACACCGGGGAGCTGTTTTTT
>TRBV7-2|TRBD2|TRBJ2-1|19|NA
CASSLRRVKREGWVDEQFF
TGTGCCAGCAGCTTAAGGCGGGTGAAGCGGGAGGGCTGGGTGGATGAGCAGTTCTTC
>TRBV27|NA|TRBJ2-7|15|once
CASSPQGISVHEQYF
TGTGCCAGCAGTCCCCAGGGCATCTCCGTCCACGAGCAGTACTTC